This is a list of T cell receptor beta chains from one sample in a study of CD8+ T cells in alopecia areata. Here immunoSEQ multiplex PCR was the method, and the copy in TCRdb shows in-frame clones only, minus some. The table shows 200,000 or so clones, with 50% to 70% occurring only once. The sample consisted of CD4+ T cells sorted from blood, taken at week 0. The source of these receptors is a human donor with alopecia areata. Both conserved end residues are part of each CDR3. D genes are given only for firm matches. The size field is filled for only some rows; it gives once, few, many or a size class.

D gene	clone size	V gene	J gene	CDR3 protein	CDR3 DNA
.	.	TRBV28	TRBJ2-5	CASSLLARETQYF	TGTGCCAGCAGTTTACTAGCGAGGGAGACCCAGTACTTC
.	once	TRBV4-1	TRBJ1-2	CASSQSTDGYGYTF	TGCGCCAGCAGCCAGAGTACGGACGGGTATGGCTACACCTTC
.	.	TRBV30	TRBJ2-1	CAWSKGSSYNEQFF	TGTGCCTGGAGTAAAGGGAGCTCCTACAATGAGCAGTTCTTC
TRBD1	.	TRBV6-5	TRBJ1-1	CASSLGQGATEAFF	TGTGCCAGCAGTCTGGGACAGGGGGCTACTGAAGCTTTCTTT
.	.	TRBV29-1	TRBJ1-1	CSVCLGRDTEAFF	TGCAGCGTATGTTTAGGGAGGGACACTGAAGCTTTCTTT
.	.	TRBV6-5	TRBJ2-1	CASSYSGYRKQFF	TGTGCCAGCAGTTACTCGGGCTACCGGAAGCAGTTCTTC
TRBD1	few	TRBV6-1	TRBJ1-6	CASGAGGYNSPLHF	TGTGCCAGCGGGGCAGGGGGATATAATTCACCCCTCCACTTT
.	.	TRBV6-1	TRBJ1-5	CASSTNQPQHF	TGTGCCAGCAGTACGAACCAGCCCCAGCATTTT
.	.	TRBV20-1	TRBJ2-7	CSAATYEQYF	TGCAGTGCTGCTACCTACGAGCAGTACTTC
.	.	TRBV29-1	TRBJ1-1	CSAGQVNTEAFF	TGCAGCGCGGGACAAGTGAACACTGAAGCTTTCTTT
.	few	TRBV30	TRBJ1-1	CAWRGQMNTEAFF	TGTGCCTGGAGGGGCCAGATGAACACTGAAGCTTTCTTT